This entry describes one T cell receptor beta chain. Its antigen is not identified. Per the germline V gene, CDR1 is DFQATT and CDR2 is SNEGSKA (reference sequence). This CDR3 region has 13 residues. Cultured CD4+ T-cell DNA underwent Oncomine TCR Beta short-read sequencing. TCRdb passed the PCR reads through MiXCR, listing each CDR3 protein once. There are about 3,400 distinct CDR3 sequences in the sample; less than 40% occur only once, and 45% to 50% lies in the top ten. Treatment meaning: roughly 10-day PBMC culture with coronavirus spike peptide pools or control peptides (ViraFEST assay). IL-2 at about 9.3 IU/ml and peptide pools at about 9.5 ug/ml were added to PBMCs cultured at roughly 2 million per well. This entry comes from a study of vaccination and CD4 T cells after COVID-19.

The receptor comes from a human donor who had recovered from COVID-19. The rearrangement links TRBV20-1 to TRBJ1-1; maybe TRBD1 (5 bases). Specimen: CD4+ T cells from blood, cultured in vitro. In DNA, the CDR3 is TGCAGCGCCCAGGGCGGAATGAACACTGAAGCTTTCTTT. Residues: CSAQGGMNTEAFF.